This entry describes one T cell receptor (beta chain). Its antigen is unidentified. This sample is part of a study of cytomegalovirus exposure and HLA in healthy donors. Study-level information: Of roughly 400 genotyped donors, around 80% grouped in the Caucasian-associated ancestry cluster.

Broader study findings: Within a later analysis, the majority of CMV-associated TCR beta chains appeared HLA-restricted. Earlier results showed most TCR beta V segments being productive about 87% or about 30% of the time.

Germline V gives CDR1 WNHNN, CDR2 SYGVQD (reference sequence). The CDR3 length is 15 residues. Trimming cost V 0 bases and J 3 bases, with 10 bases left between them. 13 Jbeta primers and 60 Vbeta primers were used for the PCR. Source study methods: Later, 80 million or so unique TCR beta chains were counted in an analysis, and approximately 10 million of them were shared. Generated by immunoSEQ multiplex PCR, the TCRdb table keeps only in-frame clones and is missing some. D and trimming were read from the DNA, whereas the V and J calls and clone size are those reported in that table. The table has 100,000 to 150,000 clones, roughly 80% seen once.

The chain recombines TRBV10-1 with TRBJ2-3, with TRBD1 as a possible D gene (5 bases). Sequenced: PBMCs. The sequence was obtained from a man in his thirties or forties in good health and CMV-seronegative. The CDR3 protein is CASSESQGLTDTQYF. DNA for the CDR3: TGCGCCAGCAGTGAGTCCCAGGGATTAACAGATACGCAGTATTTT.